The 21 T cell receptor beta chains listed next were all sequenced from one sample in a study of blood T cell repertoires in COVID-19. TCRdb keeps only in-frame clones here, not all; method: immunoSEQ multiplex PCR. The sample yields approximately 150,000 clones, approximately 89% seen once. The sample taken for sequencing was peripheral blood. These receptors were collected from a man in his sixties with active or convalescent COVID-19.

This clone was counted at least ten times. The CDR3 nucleotides are TGTGCCAGCAGTGCCGACAGGGGGGGATCGAAGACTGAAGCTTTCTTT. The encoded protein is CASSADRGGSKTEAFF. The V gene is TRBV6-1, the J gene TRBJ1-1; 9 nucleotides line up with TRBD1. The V and J ends lost 4 bases and 5 bases, in that order; junction bases with no gene match: 11. Germline V gives CDR1 MNHNS, CDR2 SASEGT. The CDR3 extends over 16 amino acids.

The chain uses TRBV7-9 and TRBJ2-5; 7 positions agree with TRBD2. The J segment lost 2 bases and the V segment lost 1 base, leaving 7 bases of the junction unmatched. Per germline, CDR1 SEHNR and CDR2 FQNEAQ (reference sequence). The CDR3 totals 16 residues. As DNA, the CDR3 is TGTGCCAGCAGCTTAGGGCCTAGCGGTCCTCAAGAGACCCAGTACTTC. As protein: CASSLGPSGPQETQYF. The full variable domain, rest sourced from reference TRBV7-9 and TRBJ2-5, is DTGVSQNPRHKITKRGQNVTFRCDPISEHNRLYWYRQTLGQGPEFLTYFQNEAQLEKSRLLSDRFSAERPKGSFSTLEIQRTEQGDSAMYLCASSLGPSGPQETQYFGPGTRLLVL.

This sequence joins TRBV10-3 and TRBJ2-7, with 8 bases identical to TRBD2. This CDR3 has 15 amino acids. Germline-derived CDR1 and CDR2 are ENHRY and SYGVKD. Germline trimming cut 0 bases from V and 2 bases from J; bases unmatched to any gene: 3. CDR3 DNA: TGTGCCATCAGTGAGTCTAACGGGAGGGCCTACGAGCAGTACTTC. Translated: CAISESNGRAYEQYF.

The chain is built from TRBV25-1 and TRBJ2-7; the D is unclear. The V end was cut by 2 bases, the J end by 4 bases, with 9 bases between. The CDR3 runs to 13 residues. Germline lookup yields CDR1 MGHDK and CDR2 SYGVNS. Written as DNA, the CDR3 is TGTGCCAGCAGTGAACGGTCCACTTACGAGCAGTACTTC. It translates to CASSERSTYEQYF.

This rearrangement joins TRBV7-6 to TRBJ2-1; possible D gene TRBD1, 6 bases. V was shortened by 1 base and J by 0 bases, with 13 bases between the two germline ends. This CDR3 comprises 17 residues. Germline V gene lookup returns CDR1 SGHVS and CDR2 FNYEAQ. The chain's CDR3 is CASSLEITGSSYNEQFF. The CDR3, as DNA: TGTGCCAGCAGCTTAGAGATAACAGGGAGCTCCTACAATGAGCAGTTCTTC.

The J gene is TRBJ2-2, the V gene TRBV11-2; a possible D gene is TRBD1 (5 bases). CDR1 and CDR2 from the germline V gene are SGHAT and FQNNGV. Trimming pared 4 bases from V and 3 bases from J, leaving 12 bases between. The CDR3 has 15 residues. The CDR3 nucleotides read TGTGCCAGCAGCTCCAAGCCAGGGCACACCGGGGAGCTGTTTTTT. It translates to CASSSKPGHTGELFF.

The rearrangement links TRBV4-3 to TRBJ2-5; a weak D match, TRBD1 (6 bases). The CDR3 length is 16 residues. Germline assignment: CDR1 LGHNA and CDR2 YSLEER. V lost 0 bases, J lost 1 base, and 12 bases lay in between. The CDR3 loop is CASSQDWLGAQETQYF. In DNA form, the CDR3 reads TGCGCCAGCAGCCAAGATTGGTTGGGGGCCCAAGAGACCCAGTACTTC.

The chain has TRBV27 and TRBJ1-4, with D uncertain. From germline, CDR1 is MNHEY and CDR2 SMNVEV (reference sequence). The CDR3 contains 15 residues. The V end was cut by 0 bases, the J end by 5 bases, with 10 bases between. The CDR3 reads CASSLSAGPNEKLFF. The CDR3 nucleotides are TGTGCCAGCAGTTTATCCGCGGGTCCCAATGAAAAACTGTTTTTT.

J is TRBJ2-5 and V is TRBV6-5; 8 positions agree with TRBD1. In germline, CDR1 is MNHEY, CDR2 SVGAGI. J lost 6 bases, V lost 3 bases, and 9 bases had no gene match. The CDR3 runs 15 residues. The CDR3 sequence: CASSYAGGVWKTQYF. The CDR3 DNA reads TGTGCCAGCAGTTATGCAGGGGGCGTTTGGAAGACCCAGTACTTC.

CDR3 protein: CASSRGMDTEAFF. Here the CDR3 DNA reads TGTGCCAGCAGCAGGGGTATGGACACTGAAGCTTTCTTT. This sequence joins TRBV2 and TRBJ1-1; a weak D match, TRBD1 (6 bases). Germline CDR1 reads SNHLY; CDR2 reads FYNNEI. The CDR3 consists of 13 residues. V was clipped by 6 bases and J by 3 bases, with 11 bases between them.

The genes are TRBV6-5 and TRBJ2-1; D gene unclear. Trimming removed 10 bases at V and 4 bases at J, with 11 bases between. Per germline, CDR1 MNHEY and CDR2 SVGAGI. The length of the CDR3 is 12 residues. The CDR3, as DNA: TGTGCCACCGCCCGGGTTTACAATGAGCAGTTCTTC. It yields the protein CATARVYNEQFF.

Of note for this clone: The limits of the CDR3 on the DNA are not certain, so only TCRdb's listed CDR3 is given. The V and J genes are TRBV12-1 and TRBJ1-2. TRBV12-1 is described as a pseudogene. The CDR3 has 16 residues if both end residues are counted. The CDR3 loop reads CASSFGRGSSSYGYTF.

The rearrangement uses TRBV24-1 and TRBJ2-7; 7 bases align to TRBD1. V shed 8 bases and J 2 bases; nucleotides not matched to a gene: 23. This CDR3 region has 19 residues. Looked up from germline, CDR1 is KGHDR and CDR2 is SFDVKD. CDR3 in DNA: TGTGCCACCACCGATTGGATCGATATGTCCGGGACAGCCACCTACGAGCAGTACTTC. This gives the protein CATTDWIDMSGTATYEQYF.

This clone appeared a single time. V gene TRBV28 combines with J gene TRBJ2-1; possible D gene TRBD1, 6 bases. Germline V gene lookup returns CDR1 MDHEN and CDR2 SYDVKM. The CDR3 is made up of 15 amino acids. V dropped 5 bases and J dropped 2 bases, with 13 bases sitting between them. The CDR3 sequence is CASSTSGGPYNEQFF. In DNA form, the CDR3 reads TGTGCCAGCAGTACCTCTGGGGGCCCCTACAATGAGCAGTTCTTC.

The rearrangement links TRBV11-2 to TRBJ1-6; D is unclear. V lost 3 bases and J 6 bases, leaving 3 bases between the germline ends. Germline V CDR1 and CDR2: SGHAT, FQNNGV. This CDR3 is 12 amino acids long. CDR3 sequence: CASSLSNSPLHF. The CDR3 DNA follows: TGTGCCAGCAGCTTGAGTAATTCACCCCTCCACTTT.

The V and J genes are TRBV7-9 and TRBJ2-1, with D possibly matching TRBD1 (6 bases). CDR1 SEHNR and CDR2 FQNEAQ come from the germline V gene (reference sequence). Deletions cut 0 bases from V and 4 bases from J, with 7 bases between. CDR3 length equals 14 residues. The CDR3 spells CASSLAGGYNEQFF. DNA of the CDR3: TGTGCCAGCAGCTTAGCAGGGGGATACAATGAGCAGTTCTTC.

This clone was seen only once. The chain couples TRBV5-6 to TRBJ2-1; TRBD1 aligns across 9 bases. Trimming cost V 2 bases and J 4 bases; bases outside gene matches: 13. The germline V gene has CDR1 SGHDT and CDR2 YYEEEE. The CDR3 consists of 18 residues. The CDR3 DNA reads TGTGCCAGCAGCTTTAGGGTGTCCGGGACAGGGCGATACAATGAGCAGTTCTTC. It specifies CASSFRVSGTGRYNEQFF.

The chain joins TRBV3-1 (or the pseudogene TRBV3-2) to TRBJ1-1; D may be TRBD1 (6 bases). V was trimmed by 1 base and J by 5 bases, leaving 11 bases between them. Per germline, CDR1 LGHDT and CDR2 YNNKEL (reference sequence). The CDR3 consists of 14 residues. The CDR3 coding sequence is TGTGCCAGCAGCCAAGTGGGGGCGGAAACTGAAGCTTTCTTT. It specifies CASSQVGAETEAFF.

V and J are TRBV2 and TRBJ2-1, with a tentative D call TRBD1 (6 bases). CDR3 size: 15 residues. Germline V gives CDR1 SNHLY, CDR2 FYNNEI. Between the trimmed V and J ends, which lost 6 bases and 4 bases, there was a span of 16 bases. DNA for the CDR3: TGTGCCAGCAGAGCAGTGGTAGGGGGATACAATGAGCAGTTCTTC. As protein: CASRAVVGGYNEQFF.

The chain couples TRBV2 to TRBJ2-7; TRBD1 might be the D (6 bases). This CDR3 contains 14 residues. CDR1 is SNHLY, CDR2 FYNNEI, per germline. The ends were cut back, 6 bases at V and 2 bases at J, with 14 bases in the middle. The DNA of the CDR3 is TGTGCCAGCAGGTCGGACAGACAGACCTACGAGCAGTACTTC. Protein sequence: CASRSDRQTYEQYF.

V gene TRBV9 combines with J gene TRBJ2-2, with D perhaps TRBD1 (5 bases). V lost 3 bases and J 3 bases, leaving 9 bases between the germline ends. The length of the CDR3 is 14 residues. Looked up from germline, CDR1 is SGDLS and CDR2 is YYNGEE. The CDR3 bases are TGTGCCAGCAGCGGGCAGGGTTACACCGGGGAGCTGTTTTTT. Protein sequence: CASSGQGYTGELFF.